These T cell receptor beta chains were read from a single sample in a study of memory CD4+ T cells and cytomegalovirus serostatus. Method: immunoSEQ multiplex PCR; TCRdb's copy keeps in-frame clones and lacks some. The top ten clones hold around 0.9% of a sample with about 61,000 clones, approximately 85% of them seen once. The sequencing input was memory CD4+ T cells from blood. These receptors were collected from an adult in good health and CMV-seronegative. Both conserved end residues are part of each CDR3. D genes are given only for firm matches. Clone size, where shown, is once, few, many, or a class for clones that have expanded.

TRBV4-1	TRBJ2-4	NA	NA	CASSPPLVGIAKNIQYF	TGCGCCAGCAGCCCCCCGCTGGTGGGGATAGCCAAAAACATTCAGTACTTC
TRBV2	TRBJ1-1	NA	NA	CASLDTRQNTEAFF	TGTGCCAGCTTGGACACAAGACAAAACACTGAAGCTTTCTTT
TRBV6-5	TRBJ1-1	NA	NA	CAITAPVVTEAFF	TGTGCCATCACAGCCCCCGTGGTCACTGAAGCTTTCTTT
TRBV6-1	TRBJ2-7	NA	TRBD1	CASSDVGQGTYEQYF	TGTGCCAGCAGTGACGTGGGACAGGGGACCTACGAGCAGTACTTC
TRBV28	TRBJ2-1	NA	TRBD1	CASSGGQGAGMSASGSIYEQFF	TGTGCCAGCAGCGGGGGACAGGGGGCCGGAATGTCGGCTAGCGGGAGTATCTATGAGCAGTTCTTC
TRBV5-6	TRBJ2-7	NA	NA	CASSPPRGEQYF	TGTGCCAGCAGCCCCCCGAGAGGCGAGCAGTACTTC
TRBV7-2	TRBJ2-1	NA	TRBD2	CASSFGLAPDEQFF	TGTGCCAGCAGCTTCGGACTAGCACCGGATGAGCAGTTCTTC
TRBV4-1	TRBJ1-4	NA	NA	CASTEGPRPNEKLFF	TGCGCCAGCACCGAAGGGCCAAGGCCTAATGAAAAACTGTTTTTT
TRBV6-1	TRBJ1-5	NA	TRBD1	CASTRTGAGQPQHF	TGTGCCAGCACCCGGACAGGGGCAGGGCAGCCCCAGCATTTT
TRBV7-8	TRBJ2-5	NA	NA	CASSLARNQETQYF	TGTGCCAGCAGCTTAGCTAGAAACCAAGAGACCCAGTACTTC
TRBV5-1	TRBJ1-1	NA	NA	CASSPLGGNTEAFF	TGCGCCAGCAGCCCGCTGGGGGGGAACACTGAAGCTTTCTTT
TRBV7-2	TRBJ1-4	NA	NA	CASSPRGVGPNEKLFF	TGTGCCAGCAGCCCCCGCGGCGTGGGACCTAATGAAAAACTGTTTTTT
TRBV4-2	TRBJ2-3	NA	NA	CASSPSSGPTNTDTQYF	TGTGCCAGCAGCCCAAGCTCCGGGCCAACAAACACAGATACGCAGTATTTT
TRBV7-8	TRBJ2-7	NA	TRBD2	CASSTTERGPQSYEQYF	TGTGCCAGCAGCACTACCGAGCGGGGACCCCAGTCCTACGAGCAGTACTTC
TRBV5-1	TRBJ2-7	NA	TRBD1	CASSFGTGRLHEQYF	TGCGCCAGCAGCTTTGGGACAGGGCGGTTACACGAGCAGTACTTC
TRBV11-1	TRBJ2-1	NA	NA	CASSSEPRSRQFF	TGTGCCAGCAGCTCTGAGCCTCGGAGTCGGCAGTTCTTC
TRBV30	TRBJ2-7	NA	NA	CAWSVSSGRNYEQYF	TGTGCCTGGAGTGTATCGTCCGGAAGAAACTACGAGCAGTACTTC
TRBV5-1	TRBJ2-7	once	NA	CASSLDQGTFYEQYF	TGCGCCAGCAGCTTGGATCAGGGGACATTTTACGAGCAGTACTTC
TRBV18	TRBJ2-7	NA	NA	CASSPTSYEQYF	TGTGCCAGCTCACCGACCTCCTACGAGCAGTACTTC
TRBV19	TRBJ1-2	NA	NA	CASSPQGGYGYTF	TGTGCCAGTAGTCCACAGGGAGGCTATGGCTACACCTTC
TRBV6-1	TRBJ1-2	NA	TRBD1	CASSGDRGYGYTF	TGTGCCAGCAGTGGAGACAGGGGGTATGGCTACACCTTC
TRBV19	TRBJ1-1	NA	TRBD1	CASSIGSGRGTTEAFF	TGTGCCAGTAGTATAGGAAGTGGCAGGGGGACCACTGAAGCTTTCTTT
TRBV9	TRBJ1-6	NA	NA	CASTQTVSNSPLHF	TGTGCCAGCACCCAGACAGTGAGTAATTCACCCCTCCACTTT
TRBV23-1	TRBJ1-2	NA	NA	CARSRGRYGYTF	TGCGCCCGGAGCCGGGGGAGGTATGGCTACACCTTC
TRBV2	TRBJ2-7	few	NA	CASSEQGVTYEQYF	TGTGCCAGCAGTGAACAGGGTGTCACCTACGAGCAGTACTTC
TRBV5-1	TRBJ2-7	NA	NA	CASSLGTRDPYEQYF	TGCGCCAGCAGCTTGGGGACAAGGGACCCCTACGAGCAGTACTTC
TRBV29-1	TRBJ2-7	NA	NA	CSVAGMTYEQYF	TGCAGCGTCGCCGGGATGACCTACGAGCAGTACTTC
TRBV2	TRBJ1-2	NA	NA	CASSEKLGTYGYTF	TGTGCCAGCAGTGAAAAGCTAGGGACTTATGGCTACACCTTC
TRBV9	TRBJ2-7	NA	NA	CASSVGVWWQGHEQYF	TGTGCCAGCAGCGTAGGTGTTTGGTGGCAGGGACACGAGCAGTACTTC
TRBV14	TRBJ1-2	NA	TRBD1	CASSPTAFRDRGYGYTF	TGTGCCAGCAGCCCTACCGCATTCCGGGACAGGGGGTATGGCTACACCTTC
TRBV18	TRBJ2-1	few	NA	CASSSGEGEQFF	TGTGCCAGCTCGTCGGGAGAGGGTGAGCAGTTCTTC
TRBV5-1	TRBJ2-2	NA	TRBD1	CASSPTGGNTGELFF	TGCGCCAGCAGCCCGACAGGGGGGAACACCGGGGAGCTGTTTTTT
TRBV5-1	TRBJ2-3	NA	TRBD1	CASSLATGGSTDTQYF	TGCGCCAGCAGCTTGGCCACAGGGGGATCCACAGATACGCAGTATTTT
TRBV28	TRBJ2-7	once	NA	CASSFRITYEQYF	TGTGCCAGCAGTTTTAGAATCACCTACGAGCAGTACTTC
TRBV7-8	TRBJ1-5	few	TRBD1	CASSITPGGEQPQHF	TGTGCCAGCAGCATAACCCCAGGGGGCGAACAGCCCCAGCATTTT
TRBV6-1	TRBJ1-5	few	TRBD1	CASSEQGAGWQPQHF	TGTGCCAGCAGTGAACAGGGGGCAGGGTGGCAGCCCCAGCATTTT
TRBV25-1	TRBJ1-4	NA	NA	CASSESSGVGTNEKLFF	TGTGCCAGCAGTGAATCATCGGGGGTGGGAACTAATGAAAAACTGTTTTTT
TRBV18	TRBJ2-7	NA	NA	CASSPVLATDSYEQYF	TGTGCCAGCTCACCAGTCCTCGCGACGGATTCCTACGAGCAGTACTTC
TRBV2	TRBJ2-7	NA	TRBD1	CASTPKTGGYEQYF	TGTGCCAGCACACCGAAGACAGGGGGCTACGAGCAGTACTTC
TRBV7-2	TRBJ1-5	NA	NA	CASSLGTYSNQPQHF	TGTGCCAGCAGCTTAGGGACCTATAGCAATCAGCCCCAGCATTTT
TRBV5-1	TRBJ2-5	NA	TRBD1	CASSPTGGNEGTQYF	TGCGCCAGCAGCCCGACAGGGGGGAATGAGGGGACCCAGTACTTC
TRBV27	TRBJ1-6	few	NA	CASSFGGVLLHF	TGTGCCAGCAGTTTTGGAGGAGTCCTCCTCCACTTT
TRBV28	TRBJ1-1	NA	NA	CASSLTGAPPEAFF	TGTGCCAGCAGTTTAACGGGGGCTCCCCCTGAAGCTTTCTTT
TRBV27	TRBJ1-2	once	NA	CASSFASQGNYGYTF	TGTGCCAGCAGTTTTGCCAGCCAGGGTAACTATGGCTACACCTTC
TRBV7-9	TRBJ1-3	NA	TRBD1	CASGTGTGLTYSGNTIYF	TGTGCCAGCGGGACCGGGACAGGGTTAACCTACTCTGGAAACACCATATATTTT